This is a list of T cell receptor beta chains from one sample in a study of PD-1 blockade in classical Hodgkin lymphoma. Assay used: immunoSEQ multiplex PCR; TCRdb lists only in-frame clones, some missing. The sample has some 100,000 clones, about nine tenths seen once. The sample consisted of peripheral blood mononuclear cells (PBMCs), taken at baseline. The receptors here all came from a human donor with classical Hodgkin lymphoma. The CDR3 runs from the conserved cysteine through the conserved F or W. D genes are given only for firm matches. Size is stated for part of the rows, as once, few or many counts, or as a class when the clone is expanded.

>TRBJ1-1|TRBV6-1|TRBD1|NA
CASPGQGVSEAFF
TGTGCCAGCCCTGGACAGGGGGTGTCTGAAGCTTTCTTT
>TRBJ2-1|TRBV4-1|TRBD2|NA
CASSQITSGTEPYYNEQFF
TGCGCCAGCAGCCAAATAACTAGCGGGACTGAACCATACTACAATGAGCAGTTCTTC
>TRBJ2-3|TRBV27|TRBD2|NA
CASSLAGRGSSTDTQYF
TGTGCCAGCAGTTTAGCTGGCCGCGGGAGCAGCACAGATACGCAGTATTTT
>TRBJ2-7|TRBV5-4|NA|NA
CASSLALGARSSEQYF
TGTGCCAGCAGCTTGGCGTTAGGGGCGCGTTCATCCGAGCAGTACTTC
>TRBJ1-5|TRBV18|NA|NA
CASSPGYDQPQHF
TGTGCCAGCTCACCAGGGTATGATCAGCCCCAGCATTTT
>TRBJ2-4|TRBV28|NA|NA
CASSLAKNIQYF
TGTGCCAGCAGTCTAGCCAAAAACATTCAGTACTTC
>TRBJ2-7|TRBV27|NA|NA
CASSFGPGRSYEQYF
TGTGCCAGCAGTTTTGGACCCGGACGGTCCTACGAGCAGTACTTC
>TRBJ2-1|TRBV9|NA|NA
CASSVRADYNEQFF
TGTGCCAGCAGCGTAAGGGCGGACTACAATGAGCAGTTCTTC
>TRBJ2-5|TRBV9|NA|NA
CASSVDPGEETQYF
TGTGCCAGCAGCGTAGATCCAGGGGAAGAGACCCAGTACTTC
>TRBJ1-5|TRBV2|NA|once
CASNVLGNQPQHF
TGTGCCAGCAACGTCCTAGGCAATCAGCCCCAGCATTTT
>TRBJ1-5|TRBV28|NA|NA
CASSLVFGAGLGPQHF
TGTGCCAGCAGTTTGGTATTCGGGGCAGGGTTAGGGCCCCAGCATTTT
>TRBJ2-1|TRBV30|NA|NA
CAWSPPRGNNEQFF
TGTGCCTGGAGCCCCCCACGGGGGAACAATGAGCAGTTCTTC
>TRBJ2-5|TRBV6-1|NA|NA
CASSTREVGETQYF
TGTGCCAGCAGTACCCGAGAGGTGGGAGAGACCCAGTACTTC
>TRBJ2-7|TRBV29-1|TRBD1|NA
CSVRTGGYEQYF
TGCAGCGTTCGTACAGGGGGCTACGAGCAGTACTTC
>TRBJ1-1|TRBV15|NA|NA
CATSRGRLASGGPTEAFF
TGTGCCACCAGCAGAGGCCGTTTGGCTAGTGGGGGCCCCACTGAAGCTTTCTTT
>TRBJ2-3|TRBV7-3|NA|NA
CASSLIGDTQYF
TGTGCCAGCAGCTTAATTGGAGATACGCAGTATTTT
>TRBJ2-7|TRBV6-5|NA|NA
CASSYRSRGLYEQYF
TGTGCCAGCAGTTACCGGTCTAGAGGCCTCTACGAGCAGTACTTC
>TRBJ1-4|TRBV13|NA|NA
CASSGLGTQGSNEKLFF
TGTGCCAGCAGCGGGCTAGGAACACAGGGATCTAATGAAAAACTGTTTTTT
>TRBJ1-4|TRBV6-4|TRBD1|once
CASSPGTGAAGNEKLFF
TGTGCCAGCAGTCCCGGGACAGGGGCCGCGGGTAATGAAAAACTGTTTTTT
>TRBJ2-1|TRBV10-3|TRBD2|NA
CAISEGGLAPYNEQFF
TGTGCCATCAGTGAGGGGGGACTAGCGCCTTACAATGAGCAGTTCTTC
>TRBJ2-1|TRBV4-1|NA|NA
CASNHPRDGVDNEQFF
TGCGCCAGCAACCATCCCCGCGACGGGGTGGACAATGAGCAGTTCTTC
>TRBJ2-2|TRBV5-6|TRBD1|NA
CASGQGVGGELFF
TGTGCCAGCGGACAGGGGGTAGGCGGGGAGCTGTTTTTT
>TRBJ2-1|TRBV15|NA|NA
CATSRVRVGNEQFF
TGTGCCACCAGCAGAGTACGGGTAGGGAATGAGCAGTTCTTC
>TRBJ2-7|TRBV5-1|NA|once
CASMRGSGSSYEQYF
TGCGCCAGCATGAGAGGTAGCGGAAGCTCCTACGAGCAGTACTTC
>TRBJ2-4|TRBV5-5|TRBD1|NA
CASSKTGALAKNIQYF
TGTGCCAGCAGCAAGACAGGGGCCTTAGCCAAAAACATTCAGTACTTC
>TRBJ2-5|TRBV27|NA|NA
CASSLGGFDPRETQYF
TGTGCCAGCAGTTTAGGGGGCTTCGATCCAAGGGAGACCCAGTACTTC
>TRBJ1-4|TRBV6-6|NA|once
CASRLGATNEKLFF
TGTGCCAGCAGGCTAGGGGCGACTAATGAAAAACTGTTTTTT
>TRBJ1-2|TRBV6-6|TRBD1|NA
CASTLTGVYGYTF
TGTGCCAGCACCCTAACAGGGGTCTATGGCTACACCTTC
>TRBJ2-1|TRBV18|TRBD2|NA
CASSWTRDNEQFF
TGTGCCAGCTCCTGGACTAGGGACAATGAGCAGTTCTTC
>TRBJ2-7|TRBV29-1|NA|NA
CSVRQMYEQYF
TGCAGCGTCCGACAAATGTACGAGCAGTACTTC
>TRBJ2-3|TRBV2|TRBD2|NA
CASSGYSSGKSTDTQYF
TGTGCCAGCAGTGGATATTCTAGCGGGAAGAGCACAGATACGCAGTATTTT
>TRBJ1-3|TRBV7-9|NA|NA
CASSPGSNGNTIYF
TGTGCCAGCAGCCCCGGGTCCAATGGAAACACCATATATTTT
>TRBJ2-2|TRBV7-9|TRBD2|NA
CASSRGEGRTGELFF
TGTGCCAGCAGCCGTGGGGAGGGCCGCACCGGGGAGCTGTTTTTT
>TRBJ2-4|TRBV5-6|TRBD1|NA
CASSLGQGVQYF
TGTGCCAGCAGCTTGGGACAGGGCGTTCAGTACTTC
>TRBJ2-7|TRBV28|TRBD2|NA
CASNSPGLAVYEQYF
TGTGCCAGCAACTCGCCGGGACTAGCAGTATACGAGCAGTACTTC
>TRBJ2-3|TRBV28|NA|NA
CASSRGTDTQYF
TGTGCCAGCAGTAGGGGCACAGATACGCAGTATTTT
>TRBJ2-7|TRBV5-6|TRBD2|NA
CASSSGLGLGEQYF
TGTGCCAGCAGCTCGGGACTAGGTCTAGGAGAGCAGTACTTC
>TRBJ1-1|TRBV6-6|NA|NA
CASVLGTEAFF
TGTGCCAGTGTCTTGGGTACTGAAGCTTTCTTT
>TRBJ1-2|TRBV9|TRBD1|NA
CASSVAPGQGRMHGYTF
TGTGCCAGCAGCGTAGCCCCGGGACAGGGCCGGATGCATGGCTACACCTTC
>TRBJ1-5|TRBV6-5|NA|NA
CASSYTRLGGQPQHF
TGTGCCAGCAGTTATACGCGGTTGGGGGGTCAGCCCCAGCATTTT
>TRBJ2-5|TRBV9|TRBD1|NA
CASSFTTGQGETQYF
TGTGCCAGCAGCTTCACGACAGGGCAGGGGGAGACCCAGTACTTC
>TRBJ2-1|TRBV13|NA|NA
CASSSDRNEQFF
TGTGCCAGCAGCTCGGACAGAAATGAGCAGTTCTTC
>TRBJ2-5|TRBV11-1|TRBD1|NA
CASSLGYGQGEYF
TGTGCCAGCAGCCTCGGCTATGGACAGGGGGAATACTTC
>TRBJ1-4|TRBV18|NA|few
CASSPTSPTEKLFF
TGTGCCAGCTCACCAACATCCCCAACAGAAAAACTGTTTTTT
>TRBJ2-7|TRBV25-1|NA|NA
CASSGLGGMGEQYF
TGTGCCAGCAGTGGGCTGGGGGGAATGGGCGAGCAGTACTTC
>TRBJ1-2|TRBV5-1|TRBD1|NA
CASSFGQGAGGYTF
TGCGCCAGCAGCTTTGGACAGGGGGCGGGCGGCTACACCTTC
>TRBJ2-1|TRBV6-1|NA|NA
CASSDPAPRPYNEQFF
TGTGCCAGCAGTGATCCGGCCCCTCGGCCTTACAATGAGCAGTTCTTC
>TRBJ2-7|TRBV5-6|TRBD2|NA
CASSWFDMGGSYEQYF
TGTGCCAGCAGCTGGTTTGACATGGGGGGGTCCTACGAGCAGTACTTC
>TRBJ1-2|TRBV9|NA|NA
CASSVAPSAGFDGYTF
TGTGCCAGCAGCGTAGCCCCGTCCGCGGGGTTCGATGGCTACACCTTC
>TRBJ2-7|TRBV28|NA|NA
CASASRGSREQYF
TGTGCCAGCGCATCCCGTGGGAGCAGGGAGCAGTACTTC
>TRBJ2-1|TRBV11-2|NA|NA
CASSSTRSEQFF
TGTGCCAGCAGCTCAACCAGGTCTGAGCAGTTCTTC
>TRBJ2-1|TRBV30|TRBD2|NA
CAWSVAGGNEQFF
TGTGCCTGGAGTGTAGCGGGGGGGAATGAGCAGTTCTTC
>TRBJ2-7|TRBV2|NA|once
CASSGGGLPGTYEQYF
TGTGCCAGCAGTGGAGGCGGTCTCCCAGGGACCTACGAGCAGTACTTC
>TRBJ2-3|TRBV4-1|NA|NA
CASSQRENTDTQYF
TGCGCCAGCAGCCAGAGAGAGAACACAGATACGCAGTATTTT
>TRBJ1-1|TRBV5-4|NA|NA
CASSLSPPTEAFF
TGTGCCAGCAGCTTGTCCCCCCCCACTGAAGCTTTCTTT
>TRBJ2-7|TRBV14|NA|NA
CASSPLGRFYEQYF
TGTGCCAGCAGCCCCCTCGGACGGTTCTACGAGCAGTACTTC
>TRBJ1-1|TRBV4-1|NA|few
CASSQEGQLNTEAFF
TGCGCCAGCAGCCAAGAAGGACAGCTGAACACTGAAGCTTTCTTT